These T cell receptor beta chains were read from a single sample in a study of cytomegalovirus exposure and HLA in healthy donors. Data came from immunoSEQ multiplex PCR; TCRdb stores just in-frame clones and leaves some out. The table includes 260,000 or so clones, 90% detected once. The material sequenced was PBMCs. The receptors derive from a woman in her 30s in good health and CMV-seronegative. CDR3s leave out the opening cysteine and the closing phenylalanine or tryptophan. Each record gives: J gene, V gene, CDR3 protein.

TRBJ2-2,TRBV29-1,SVGGGKSTGELF
TRBJ2-7,TRBV2,ASSMDRGSYEQY
TRBJ1-2,TRBV13,ASSARTGEGYT
TRBJ1-1,TRBV14,ASSRQVNTEAF
TRBJ2-2,TRBV11-2,ASSVLAGTGGELF
TRBJ2-2,TRBV6-1,ASSAGTSGKGGELF
TRBJ2-7,TRBV6-6,ASSFSESYEQY
TRBJ2-1,TRBV7-2,ASSLEGLAYNEQF
TRBJ2-3,TRBV27,ASSLLGGRRDTQY
TRBJ1-2,TRBV4-3,ASSPGGGASYGYT
TRBJ2-7,TRBV30,AWKQGTYEQY
TRBJ2-7,TRBV28,ASRIPGSGSYEQY
TRBJ2-5,TRBV18,ASSPDQETQY